The rows below give T cell receptor beta chains drawn from one sample of a study of response to subunit inactivated influenza vaccine. TCRdb reprocessed the RT-PCR reads with MiXCR, giving one entry per CDR3 protein. The sample has 450,000 to 600,000 distinct CDR3 sequences; 7.2% are singletons. Sample: PBMCs from blood, taken around 25 months after vaccination. The receptors originated from a man aged 50-75 years who received an inactivated influenza vaccine. Both conserved end residues are part of each CDR3. Fields, in order: D gene, V gene, clone size, J gene, CDR3 protein, CDR3 DNA. D genes are given only for firm matches. Some rows mark clone size as missing; the rest say once, few, many or name a class of expanded clone.

D: TRBD2
V: TRBV11-2
size: few
J: TRBJ2-5
CDR3: CASSATPGLAALFQETQYF
DNA: TGTGCCAGCAGCGCGACTCCGGGACTAGCGGCCCTCTTTCAAGAGACCCAGTACTTC

D: .
V: TRBV29-1
size: few
J: TRBJ2-7
CDR3: CSVGASNGDEQYF
DNA: TGCAGCGTTGGGGCCTCGAATGGGGACGAGCAGTACTTC

D: .
V: TRBV7-9
size: .
J: TRBJ2-3
CDR3: CASSLGSRQTDTQYF
DNA: TGTGCCAGCAGCTTAGGTTCTAGGCAGACTGATACGCAGTATTTT

D: .
V: TRBV6-5
size: .
J: TRBJ1-5
CDR3: CASSYGGGFINQPQHF
DNA: TGTGCCAGCAGTTACGGGGGGGGATTTATCAATCAGCCCCAGCATTTT

D: TRBD2
V: TRBV6-4
size: few
J: TRBJ2-5
CDR3: CASSELETLGLARLRQETQYF
DNA: TGTGCCAGCAGTGAACTCGAGACTCTGGGACTAGCGCGACTTCGTCAAGAGACCCAGTACTTC

D: TRBD1
V: TRBV20-1
size: .
J: TRBJ1-3
CDR3: CSARETGDSGNTIYF
DNA: TGCAGTGCTAGAGAGACAGGGGACTCTGGAAACACCATATATTTT

D: .
V: TRBV10-3
size: many
J: TRBJ1-3
CDR3: CAISDWGKSGNTIYF
DNA: TGTGCCATCAGTGATTGGGGGAAGTCTGGAAACACCATATATTTT

D: .
V: TRBV29-1
size: few
J: TRBJ1-2
CDR3: CSVPSPYWGYTF
DNA: TGCAGCGTTCCCTCCCCTTATTGGGGCTACACCTTC

D: .
V: TRBV20-1
size: many
J: TRBJ1-6
CDR3: CSARVSLRENFEITRSYNSPLHF
DNA: TGCAGTGCTAGAGTTTCCCTCAGGGAAAACTTTGAAATAACCCGCTCCTATAATTCACCCCTCCACTTT

D: TRBD2
V: TRBV28
size: few
J: TRBJ2-4
CDR3: CASSTHLTGLAGEEAAIQYF
DNA: TGTGCCAGCAGTACCCACCTAACAGGACTAGCGGGAGAGGAGGCGGCCATTCAGTACTTC

D: .
V: TRBV7-8
size: few
J: TRBJ2-2
CDR3: CASSLGTRAPTGELFF
DNA: TGTGCCAGCAGCTTAGGCACCAGGGCTCCCACCGGGGAGCTGTTTTTT

D: TRBD1
V: TRBV15
size: .
J: TRBJ2-7
CDR3: CATSSDRGFSEQYF
DNA: TGTGCCACCAGCAGCGACAGGGGTTTCTCCGAGCAGTACTTC

D: TRBD1
V: TRBV3-1
size: .
J: TRBJ1-2
CDR3: CASTLGQGSGGYTF
DNA: TGTGCCAGCACCCTCGGACAGGGATCCGGGGGCTACACCTTC

D: TRBD1
V: TRBV12-3/TRBV12-4
size: many
J: TRBJ2-5
CDR3: CASSPGGFQETQYF
DNA: TGTGCCAGCAGTCCAGGGGGCTTCCAAGAGACCCAGTACTTC

D: TRBD2
V: TRBV5-4
size: .
J: TRBJ2-2
CDR3: CASSLGLAATGELFF
DNA: TGTGCCAGCAGCTTGGGGCTAGCGGCGACCGGGGAGCTGTTTTTT

D: .
V: TRBV12-3/TRBV12-4
size: .
J: TRBJ2-7
CDR3: CASRDQTPPGTYEQYF
DNA: TGTGCCAGCAGGGATCAGACCCCGCCTGGGACCTACGAGCAGTACTTC

D: .
V: TRBV4-1
size: few
J: TRBJ1-1
CDR3: CASSQNGRTEAFF
DNA: TGCGCCAGCAGCCAGAACGGGAGGACTGAAGCTTTCTTT

D: .
V: TRBV28
size: many
J: TRBJ2-7
CDR3: CASSRTAEQYF
DNA: TGTGCCAGCAGTAGGACAGCAGAGCAGTACTTC

D: .
V: TRBV7-8
size: many
J: TRBJ1-5
CDR3: CASSPGYRNQPQHF
DNA: TGTGCCAGCAGCCCCGGGTATCGCAATCAGCCCCAGCATTTT

D: .
V: TRBV28
size: many
J: TRBJ2-1
CDR3: CASSFNPGTNLYNEQFF
DNA: TGTGCCAGCAGTTTCAACCCCGGGACAAACCTTTACAATGAGCAGTTCTTC

D: .
V: TRBV29-1
size: many
J: TRBJ2-5
CDR3: CSVGLGQKTQYF
DNA: TGCAGCGTTGGGCTGGGGCAAAAGACCCAGTACTTC

D: .
V: TRBV20-1
size: many
J: TRBJ2-1
CDR3: CSAMPPGHRYNEQFF
DNA: TGCAGTGCTATGCCCCCGGGACACCGATACAATGAGCAGTTCTTC

D: TRBD1
V: TRBV6-1
size: few
J: TRBJ1-2
CDR3: CASSQGTGTNYGYTF
DNA: TGTGCCAGCAGTCAGGGGACAGGGACTAACTATGGCTACACCTTC

D: TRBD1
V: TRBV6-5
size: .
J: TRBJ2-5
CDR3: CASSYSTDRRTDREETQYF
DNA: TGTGCCAGCAGTTACTCGACTGACAGAAGAACCGACAGGGAAGAGACCCAGTACTTC

D: .
V: TRBV12-3/TRBV12-4
size: .
J: TRBJ1-1
CDR3: CASSREQVQVNTEAFF
DNA: TGTGCCAGCAGTAGAGAGCAGGTTCAGGTGAACACTGAAGCTTTCTTT

D: TRBD1
V: TRBV2
size: few
J: TRBJ2-7
CDR3: CASSLLTGGDEQYF
DNA: TGTGCCAGCAGCCTCCTCACAGGGGGCGACGAGCAGTACTTC

D: TRBD1
V: TRBV29-1
size: few
J: TRBJ2-5
CDR3: CSVGQGVGKETQYF
DNA: TGCAGCGTTGGACAGGGAGTAGGCAAGGAGACCCAGTACTTC

D: .
V: TRBV10-3
size: few
J: TRBJ2-6
CDR3: CAISAGRSQPGANVLTF
DNA: TGTGCCATCAGTGCTGGCAGGTCTCAACCTGGGGCCAACGTCCTGACTTTC

D: .
V: TRBV9
size: few
J: TRBJ1-1
CDR3: CASSVASRMNTEAFF
DNA: TGTGCCAGCAGCGTAGCCAGTAGGATGAACACTGAAGCTTTCTTT

D: .
V: TRBV18
size: few
J: TRBJ2-3
CDR3: CASSPQVLSTDTQYF
DNA: TGTGCCAGCTCACCACAGGTACTAAGCACAGATACGCAGTATTTT

D: TRBD1
V: TRBV5-1
size: few
J: TRBJ2-7
CDR3: CASSPETRTGSSSYEQYF
DNA: TGCGCCAGCAGCCCGGAAACTAGGACAGGGTCGAGCTCCTACGAGCAGTACTTC

D: .
V: TRBV6-5
size: .
J: TRBJ1-1
CDR3: CASSYSGPLNTEAFF
DNA: TGTGCCAGCAGTTACTCCGGCCCCCTGAACACTGAAGCTTTCTTT

D: .
V: TRBV20-1
size: many
J: TRBJ2-1
CDR3: CSAAYLGNEQFF
DNA: TGCAGTGCAGCGTATTTGGGGAATGAGCAGTTCTTC

D: .
V: TRBV12-3/TRBV12-4
size: .
J: TRBJ1-2
CDR3: CASSLFSRSNYGYTF
DNA: TGTGCCAGCAGTTTATTCTCGCGCAGCAACTATGGCTACACCTTC

D: .
V: TRBV5-1
size: .
J: TRBJ1-1
CDR3: CASSFGREPLMNTEAFF
DNA: TGCGCCAGCAGCTTTGGGAGGGAGCCGCTAATGAACACTGAAGCTTTCTTT

D: .
V: TRBV7-9
size: many
J: TRBJ2-7
CDR3: CASKAGESSYEQYF
DNA: TGTGCCAGTAAAGCGGGTGAAAGCTCCTACGAGCAGTACTTC

D: .
V: TRBV10-3
size: .
J: TRBJ2-5
CDR3: CAISGGQETQYF
DNA: TGTGCCATCAGTGGGGGTCAAGAGACCCAGTACTTC

D: TRBD2
V: TRBV11-2
size: .
J: TRBJ2-7
CDR3: CASSFGGGQDQPSYEQYF
DNA: TGTGCCAGCAGCTTCGGGGGGGGGCAGGACCAGCCATCCTACGAGCAGTACTTC

D: TRBD1
V: TRBV5-1
size: many
J: TRBJ1-2
CDR3: CASSLGQGNYGYTF
DNA: TGCGCCAGCAGCTTGGGACAGGGGAACTATGGCTACACCTTC

D: .
V: TRBV7-9
size: many
J: TRBJ1-2
CDR3: CASSLARQRDGYTF
DNA: TGTGCCAGCAGCTTAGCTCGACAGAGAGATGGCTACACCTTC

D: .
V: TRBV4-2
size: .
J: TRBJ2-3
CDR3: CASSQDRGGLDTQYF
DNA: TGTGCCAGCAGCCAAGATAGGGGGGGCCTGGATACGCAGTATTTT